Listed below are T cell receptor beta chains from one sample, sequenced in a study of tumor-infiltrating lymphocytes in primary liver carcinoma. TCRdb re-analysed the multiplex PCR reads in MiXCR, keeping a single row per CDR3 protein. The sample lists 150,000 to 200,000 distinct CDR3 sequences, 60% occurring once. The sequenced sample was peripheral blood. Receptors were obtained from a man aged 35 to 55 with primary liver carcinoma and hepatitis B virus infection. The CDR3 runs from the conserved cysteine through the conserved F or W. D genes are given only for firm matches. Where a row states a size, it is once, few, many or the class of an expanded clone; other rows omit it.

TRBV12-3/TRBV12-4,NA,TRBJ1-2,NA,TGTGCCAGCAGTTTGGCGGGGGATGGCTACACCTTC,CASSLAGDGYTF
TRBV6-5,NA,TRBJ2-2,NA,TGTGCCAGCAGTTCCTGGTTAGGCGACACCGGGGAGCTGTTTTTT,CASSSWLGDTGELFF
TRBV4-2,TRBD2,TRBJ2-3,NA,TGTCCCAGCAGCCAAGACCTAGCGGGAATCAATACGCAGTATTTT,CPSSQDLAGINTQYF
TRBV5-1,NA,TRBJ2-3,few,TGCGCCAGCAGCTTGTCCCCGGGCCAGCCGGATACGCAGTATTTT,CASSLSPGQPDTQYF
TRBV19,NA,TRBJ1-4,NA,TGTGCCAGTGCCCCCCGACAGGCCCGCGATGAAAAACTGTTTTTT,CASAPRQARDEKLFF
TRBV11-2,NA,TRBJ1-3,many,TGTGCCAGCAGCTTAGACAGGACTGGAAACACCATATATTTT,CASSLDRTGNTIYF
TRBV6-5,NA,TRBJ2-7,few,TGTGCCAGCAGTCCCACCGACGCAAGCGGATCCAACGAGCAGTACTTC,CASSPTDASGSNEQYF
TRBV4-1,NA,TRBJ1-5,NA,TGCGCCAGCAGCCAAGGGGGGGTGCAAGGAAATCAGCCCCAGCATTTT,CASSQGGVQGNQPQHF
TRBV30,NA,TRBJ1-4,NA,TGTGCCTGGAGTGTACACGGGAATGAAAAACTGTTTTTT,CAWSVHGNEKLFF
TRBV6-5,TRBD1,TRBJ1-2,NA,TGTGCCAGCAGTTACGCGACGGGAGGACAGGTTTATGGCTACACCTTC,CASSYATGGQVYGYTF